This T cell receptor (beta chain) was identified in a study of OX40 agonist ivuxolimab in advanced cancers. Regarding the research as a whole: Ivuxolimab was a fully human IgG2 agonistic monoclonal antibody targeting the costimulatory receptor OX40 (CD134). The paper reports the monotherapy dose-escalation portion (N = 52 patients) of the phase I ivuxolimab trial. Intravenous ivuxolimab was administered to patients every 2 weeks at six dose levels: 0.01, 0.1, 0.3, 1.5, 3 and 10 mg/kg. The purpose of peripheral TCRbeta sequencing was to test whether ivuxolimab changed TCR sequence diversity and led to clonal T-cell expansion. Partial responses occurred in three dose-escalation patients: two with cutaneous melanoma and one with hepatocellular carcinoma. Prior anti-PD-1, anti-PD-L1 or anti-CTLA-4 therapy was permitted, and approximately 39% of dose-escalation patients had received checkpoint inhibitors. Of the approximately 50 dose-escalation patients, hepatocellular carcinoma was present in roughly 19, melanoma in some 15, renal cell carcinoma in 9 and head and neck cancer in 9. In the dose-escalation cohort, 70% to 90% of patients were male, and the mean age was around 65 years with a range of about 20 to 79. The full study reports these points: On average, CD8+ T cells showed more expanded clones than CD4+ T cells after ivuxolimab. The antigen specificity of the clonally expanded peripheral T cells was not determined. In the 0.1-3.0 mg/kg groups, partial responders were among the patients with the lowest normalized peripheral clonal expansion, particularly in CD8+ T cells. At doses of 0.1 to 3.0 mg/kg, clonal expansion of both CD4+ and CD8+ T cells in blood was seen between baseline and week 6. Low levels of normalized T-cell clonal expansion were also shown by some nonresponding patients.

Genomic DNA was isolated from the sorted cells so that the TCRbeta CDR3 region could be sequenced. TCRbeta CDR3 regions were sequenced using the immunoSEQ Assay. As stored in TCRdb, this immuneACCESS dataset retains in-frame rearrangements with V and J assigned. A fraction of the clones does not appear; measured against another copy, unresolved V genes explain less than half of the discrepancy, and the remainder lacks a known reason. This sample has 60,000 to 80,000 clones in its table, and 89% of those were observed once. The ten largest clones take up approximately 10% of the sample. As for this clone: Its antigen is not yet known. No much larger clone is present one base from it, and per-base qualities are unavailable.

Between the V and J ends, shortened by 0 bases and 7 bases respectively, the junction contains 7 bases. The CDR3 holds 13 amino acids from the cysteine to the phenylalanine. The retained sequence is limited to the CDR3, 39 bases, with the frame set at the first base. According to the germline V gene, CDR1 reads SGHRS and CDR2 reads YFSETQ. The trial excluded patients who had a history of autoimmune disease or were on systemic immunosuppression. Peripheral blood for TCR sequencing was collected from all dose cohorts at baseline, on cycle 4 day 1, and on cycle 7 day 1. The samples were drawn from a first-in-human, open-label, multicenter phase I dose-escalation trial of ivuxolimab. Adults with locally advanced or metastatic head and neck squamous cell, hepatocellular, melanoma or renal cell carcinoma were enrolled in the trial. Before TCR sequencing, CD4+ T cells and CD8+ T cells were sorted from peripheral blood as separate populations.

In this chain, TRBV5-1 is recombined with TRBJ1-4, with no reliable assignment of the D segment. The sequencing here drew on CD4+ or CD8+ T cells sorted from blood, taken in a trial of the OX40 agonist ivuxolimab. The clonotype originates from an adult with an advanced solid tumor such as melanoma, head and neck, liver or kidney cancer. The nucleotide sequence is TGCGCCAGCAGCTTGGGAGGGAGTGAAAAACTGTTTTTT. Translated, this is CASSLGGSEKLFF.